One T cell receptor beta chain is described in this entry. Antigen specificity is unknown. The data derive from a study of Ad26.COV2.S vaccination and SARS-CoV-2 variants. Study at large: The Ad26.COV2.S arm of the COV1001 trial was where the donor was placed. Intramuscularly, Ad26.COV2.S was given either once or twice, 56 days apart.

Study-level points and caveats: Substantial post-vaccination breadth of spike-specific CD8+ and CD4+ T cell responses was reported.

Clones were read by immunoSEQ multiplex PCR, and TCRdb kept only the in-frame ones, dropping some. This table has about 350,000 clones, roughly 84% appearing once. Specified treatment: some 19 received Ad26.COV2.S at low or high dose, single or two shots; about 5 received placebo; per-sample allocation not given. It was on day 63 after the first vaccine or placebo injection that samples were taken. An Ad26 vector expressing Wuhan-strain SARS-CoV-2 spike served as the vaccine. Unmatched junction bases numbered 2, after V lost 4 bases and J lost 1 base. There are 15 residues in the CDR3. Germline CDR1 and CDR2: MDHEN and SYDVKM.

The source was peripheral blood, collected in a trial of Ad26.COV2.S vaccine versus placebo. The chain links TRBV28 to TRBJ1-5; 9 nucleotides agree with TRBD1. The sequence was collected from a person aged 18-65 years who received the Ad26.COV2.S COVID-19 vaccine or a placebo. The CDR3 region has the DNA TGTGCCAGCAGTTCCGGACAGGGGAGCAATCAGCCCCAGCATTTT. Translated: CASSSGQGSNQPQHF. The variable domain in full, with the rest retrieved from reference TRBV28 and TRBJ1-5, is DVKVTQSSRYLVKRTGEKVFLECVQDMDHENMFWYRQDPGLGLRLIYFSYDVKMKEKGDIPEGYSVSREKKERFSLILESASTNQTSMYLCASSSGQGSNQPQHFGDGTRLSIL.